The source of this T cell receptor (beta chain) is a study of beta chain features in type 1 diabetes. About this clone: Its cognate antigen is unknown.

Overall study findings and caveats: The similarity of naive, central memory and Treg TCRB repertoires appeared greater among patients than among healthy donors. TCRB CDR3s were moderately but significantly shorter in Type 1 diabetes patients in all four CD4+ subsets.

The germline gives CDR1 LGHNA, CDR2 YNFKEQ. Trimming took 1 base from V and 0 from J, leaving 13 bases between them. The CDR3 is 16 residues long. Expressed TCRB transcripts were sequenced because the entire RNA isolate underwent reverse transcription. About 3.57 million reads, on average, came from each naive, central memory and regulatory T cell sample. The protocol was immunoSEQ multiplex PCR, while the TCRdb copy is restricted to in-frame clones and leaves out a portion. Of 250,000 to 300,000 clones in the sample, approximately 24% were seen once. Sequencing was done on a sample of naive CD4+ T cells from blood. The sequence came from a woman aged 30 to 39 with type 1 diabetes. The V and J genes are TRBV4-2 and TRBJ2-7; D not resolved. This chain's CDR3 is CASSQAGTRSSYEQYF. CDR3 DNA: TGTGCCAGCAGCCAAGCGGGTACACGCTCCTCCTACGAGCAGTACTTC.